The source of this TCR beta chain is a study of shared clonotypes between healthy human individuals. Study findings and constraints: Sampling covered blood only; tissue repertoires likely differ.

The germline CDR1 and CDR2 sequences are MGHRA and YSYEKL. The J segment lost 5 bases and the V segment lost 2 bases, leaving 8 bases of the junction unmatched. The CDR3 extends over 15 amino acids. As originally analysed: ImmunoSEQ only sent back junction sequences with no quality scores, so filtering was done differently. Some clones are missing from TCRdb's copy, which holds only in-frame ones; the method was immunoSEQ multiplex PCR. V, J and clone size reflect that table, while D and trimming were determined from the DNA. The table records around 1.9 million clones, 93% of them present only once. As to this clone: The antigen remains unidentified.

CD45RO-negative, CCR7-selected cells formed the naive CD8 fraction, which excluded terminally differentiated effector memory CD45RA+ cells. The sample taken for sequencing was naive CD8+ T cells from PBMCs. This clonotype was sampled from a man in his late teens or twenties in good health. Some clones in this sample may be carry-over from other donors' samples. The chain employs TRBV4-1 and TRBJ2-7; 8 nucleotides agree with TRBD2. CDR3 DNA sequence: TGCGCCAGCAGCCAAAAAGCGGGAGCGTCCAACGAGCAGTACTTC. Translating gives CASSQKAGASNEQYF.